A single sample gave rise to the 16 T cell receptor beta chains below, sequenced in a study of blood T cells in healthy people across ages. A sample-barcoded 5' primer and a J-beta primer mix were used in a second PCR of about 7 to 12 cycles. TCRdb re-derived calls from the 5' RACE reads in MiXCR, one entry per CDR3 protein. The table includes more than 900,000 distinct CDR3 sequences, approximately 26% detected once. These data were also filed under a second study, of T cells of mothers and their children.

Sample: blood. The origin of the receptors is a girl aged 2-9 years in good health.

CDR3 in DNA: TGCAGTGCAACTAGGGGCGTTCTCTACGAGCAGTACTTC. Residues: CSATRGVLYEQYF. This chain uses TRBV20-1 with TRBJ2-7; tentatively, D is TRBD1 or TRBD2 (5 bases each). CDR3 length equals 13 residues. Between the trimmed V and J ends, which lost 6 bases and 3 bases, there was a span of 15 bases. CDR1 DFQATT and CDR2 SNEGSKA come from the germline V gene (reference sequence).

The table lists this clonotype with a few counts. V and J are TRBV16 and TRBJ1-1; unclear D gene. V gave up 1 base and J gave up 2 bases, with 5 bases separating them. Germline V lookup: CDR1 KGHSY, CDR2 FQNENV. The CDR3 is made up of 13 amino acids. This CDR3 reads CASSQWSNTEAFF. The CDR3 DNA is TGTGCCAGCAGCCAATGGAGTAACACTGAAGCTTTCTTT.

The chain couples TRBV9 to TRBJ1-1, with D unresolved. The V gene's germline CDR1 is SGDLS and CDR2 YYNGEE. This CDR3 comprises 13 residues. Deletions cut 2 bases from V and 1 base from J, with 6 bases between. CDR3 DNA: TGTGCCAGCAGCGTCGACCAGAACACTGAAGCTTTCTTT. Amino acids: CASSVDQNTEAFF.

The chain has TRBV11-2 and TRBJ1-1; no definite D call. The V gene's germline CDR1 is SGHAT and CDR2 FQNNGV. V was clipped by 5 bases and J by 2 bases, with 12 bases between them. The CDR3 contains 14 residues. This chain's CDR3 is CASSRLDGNTEAFF. DNA for the CDR3: TGTGCCAGCAGCAGGCTGGACGGAAACACTGAAGCTTTCTTT.

A remark on this clonotype: At one end, the junction sequence differs from germline, possibly due to a read error. The rearrangement joins TRBV6-2 or TRBV6-3 to TRBJ2-5, with 7 bases fitting TRBD1. The germline gives CDR1 MNHEY, CDR2 SVGEGT. This CDR3 has 14 amino acids. The chain's CDR3 is CASSQEGGSTVAFF. The CDR3 DNA reads as TGTGCCAGCAGCCAGGAAGGGGGCTCGACGGTGGCTTTCTTC.

This clonotype was seen once. This sequence joins TRBV12-3 or TRBV12-4 and TRBJ2-1, with D maybe TRBD1 (6 bases). The CDR3 sequence is 16 residues long. V gave up 6 bases and J gave up 9 bases, with 24 bases separating them. Written as DNA, the CDR3 is TGTGCCAGCAGCTCAAGAGGGACAACCGGATTGATTGAGCAGTTCTTC. Residues: CASSSRGTTGLIEQFF.

This clonotype was seen a few times. The rearrangement links TRBV5-1 to TRBJ2-1; 8 bases agree with TRBD2. With 0 bases clipped from V and 8 bases from J, the junction kept 7 bases outside the gene matches. The length of the CDR3 is 15 residues. The germline CDR1 and CDR2 sequences are SGHRS and YFSETQ. The CDR3 bases are TGCGCCAGCAGCTTGGCGGGAGGGGACGGCGATGAGCAGTTCTTC. Its translation: CASSLAGGDGDEQFF.

This clonotype was recorded a few times. The rearrangement links TRBV12-3 or TRBV12-4 to TRBJ1-1; D remains ambiguous. V was pared by 6 bases and J by 11 bases, with 13 bases between. The CDR3 contains 11 residues. The CDR3, as DNA: TGTGCCAGCAGCGTAGGAATAATTGCTTTCTTT. Its protein product is CASSVGIIAFF.

This clonotype was picked up a small number of times. The genes are TRBV20-1 and TRBJ2-1, with 11 bases fitting TRBD2. This CDR3 region has 15 residues. V gave up 2 bases and J gave up 5 bases; unmatched junction bases: 5. CDR1 is DFQATT, CDR2 SNEGSKA, per germline (reference sequence). Here the CDR3 DNA reads TGCAGTGCTAGACCCCTAGCGGGGGGACACAATGAGCAGTTCTTC. It specifies CSARPLAGGHNEQFF.

As to this clonotype: At one boundary the junction diverges from the germline segment, which might be a read error. This rearrangement joins TRBV7-2 to TRBJ1-4; D gene ambiguous. CDR1 SGHTA and CDR2 FQGNSA come from the germline V gene. The CDR3 has 13 amino acids. CDR3 nucleotide sequence: TGTGCCAGCAGCTTAGAGTTGAATGAAAAACTGGTTTTT. Protein product: CASSLELNEKLVF.

This clonotype was picked up many times. V gene TRBV7-9 combines with J gene TRBJ2-7; D gene ambiguous. Germline CDR1 is SEHNR and CDR2 is FQNEAQ (reference sequence). The V end lost 8 bases, the J end lost 0 bases, and 8 bases lay between the germline ends. The CDR3 loop spans 12 amino acids. The CDR3 nucleotides are TGTGCCAGCGGAGCCAGCTCCTACGAGCAGTACTTC. Translating gives CASGASSYEQYF.

V and J are TRBV5-6 and TRBJ1-2; D not certain. The germline V gene encodes CDR1 SGHDT and CDR2 YYEEEE. V was pared by 2 bases and J by 5 bases, with 13 bases between. The CDR3 runs 14 residues. DNA of the CDR3: TGTGCCAGCAGCTTATCCATCAGCGATTATGGCTACACCTTC. The encoded protein is CASSLSISDYGYTF. The full variable domain, with the rest looked up from reference TRBV5-6 and TRBJ1-2, is DAGVTQSPTHLIKTRGQQVTLRCSPKSGHDTVSWYQQALGQGPQFIFQYYEEEERQRGNFPDRFSGHQFPNYSSELNVNALLLGDSALYLCASSLSISDYGYTFGSGTRLTVV.

This clonotype occurred a few times. This chain uses TRBV29-1 with TRBJ1-2; D unresolved. In germline, CDR1 is SQVTM, CDR2 ANQGSEA. The V gene lost 6 bases and the J gene lost 7 bases, with 18 bases spanning the gap. The CDR3 is 13 amino acids. The CDR3 spells CSVGDDWTGGYTF. The CDR3 DNA is TGCAGCGTCGGCGATGATTGGACGGGTGGCTACACCTTC.

This clonotype was detected only a few times. This rearrangement joins TRBV25-1 to TRBJ2-5; 8 positions agree with TRBD1. The J call could be wrong; TRBJ2-1 is a better fit for the DNA end. Looked up from germline, CDR1 is MGHDK and CDR2 is SYGVNS. The length of the CDR3 is 12 residues. The DNA for the CDR3 is TGTGCCAGCACGCAGGGGGCAGGTGAGCAGTTCTTC. This encodes CASTQGAGEQFF.

This clonotype was seen only a few times. V and J are TRBV29-1 and TRBJ1-5; the D is unclear. Germline V lookup: CDR1 SQVTM, CDR2 ANQGSEA. V was shortened by 5 bases and J by 7 bases, with 15 bases between the two germline ends. The CDR3 length is 13 residues. The CDR3 coding sequence is TGCAGCGTTTCTGACTCTCGAGGACAGCCCCAGCATTTT. Translating gives CSVSDSRGQPQHF.

The V call is TRBV9, the J call TRBJ2-5; no reliable D call. The germline V and J ends were trimmed by 3 bases and 5 bases, with 11 bases remaining between them. The CDR3 sequence is 13 residues long. The germline V gene encodes CDR1 SGDLS and CDR2 YYNGEE. This CDR3 is CASSALGTETQYF. The CDR3 DNA sequence: TGTGCCAGCAGCGCGCTAGGAACCGAGACCCAGTACTTC.